This T cell receptor beta chain is from a study of Ad26.COV2.S vaccination and SARS-CoV-2 variants. Study results and caveats: Analyses that measured TCR breadth and depth may have underestimated total T cell responses. Among vaccine recipients, spike-specific TCR breadth exceeded that of placebo recipients.

Treatment reported: around 19 received Ad26.COV2.S at low or high dose, single or two shots; roughly five received placebo; per-sample allocation not given. Samples were taken on day 63 after the first vaccine or placebo injection. At a Boston site, the person donating was an adult of 18-55 years. Its platform was an Ad26 vector, and its expressed antigen was Wuhan-strain SARS-CoV-2 spike. Per the germline V gene, CDR1 is SGDLS and CDR2 is YYNGEE. V was pared by 0 bases and J by 0 bases, with 18 bases between. The CDR3 consists of 18 residues. Comment on this clone: What it recognizes is unknown.

The repertoire was sequenced with immunoSEQ multiplex PCR; TCRdb's copy has only in-frame clones and lacks some. The table has roughly 500,000 clones, 75% to 90% seen once. The source of this sequence is a person aged 18-60 years who received the Ad26.COV2.S COVID-19 vaccine or a placebo. The chain uses TRBV9 and TRBJ2-5; D may correspond to TRBD1 or TRBD2 (6 bases each). This specimen was peripheral blood, taken in a trial of Ad26.COV2.S vaccine versus placebo. CDR3 in DNA: TGTGCCAGCAGCGTAGGAGGAGGGGGGTGGAAGTACCAAGAGACCCAGTACTTC. It is translated as CASSVGGGGWKYQETQYF.